This TCR beta chain derives from a study of shared clonotypes between healthy human individuals. Study conclusions and caveats: Represented diversity, genetic and exposure-history alike, was limited by few donors.

In the case of this clone: Its cognate antigen is unknown.

Sorted-subset replicate PCR reactions were performed with 200 ng DNA, corresponding to tens of thousands of T cell genomes. Sequencing used immunoSEQ multiplex PCR; TCRdb keeps in-frame clones, though not all of them. The sample lists roughly 1.5 million clones; 95% to 99% were seen once. The CDR3 length is 13 residues. Trimming took 6 bases from V and 3 from J, leaving 13 bases between them. The germline gives CDR1 SGHNT, CDR2 YYREEE (reference sequence). The chain carries TRBV5-4 and TRBJ2-7; D possibly corresponds to TRBD2 (6 bases). The clonotype originates from a man younger than 45 in good health. The sequenced sample consisted of naive CD4+ T cells sorted from blood. As for subset: CD45RA+ positively selected. CDR3 coding DNA: TGTGCCAGCAAGTCGATTAGCGGCTACGAGCAGTACTTC. Protein sequence: CASKSISGYEQYF.